This T cell receptor beta chain was captured in a study of T cells in localized non-small cell lung cancer. Here immunoSEQ multiplex PCR was the method, and the copy in TCRdb shows in-frame clones only, minus some. The sample holds 70,000 or so clones, approximately 88% seen once. Trimming took 3 bases from V and 5 from J; bases not matched to a gene: 12. The length of the CDR3 is 16 residues. The germline V gene encodes CDR1 KGHSH and CDR2 LQKENI. The chain couples TRBV18 to TRBJ2-7; 8 nucleotides align to TRBD1. The receptor was derived from an older female donor with stage I lung adenocarcinoma. The material sequenced was peripheral blood, taken before any cancer treatment. The CDR3 sequence: CASSPFGGQGTDEQYF. The CDR3 DNA reads as TGTGCCAGCTCACCTTTTGGCGGACAGGGTACCGACGAGCAGTACTTC.